Below are 5 T cell receptor beta chains sequenced from a single sample in a study of OX40 agonist ivuxolimab in advanced cancers. Only in-frame clones appear in the TCRdb table, and some are missing; sequencing was by immunoSEQ multiplex PCR. The table lists fewer than 65,000 clones, about 90% of them singletons. Specimen: CD4+ or CD8+ T cells sorted from blood, collected in a trial of the OX40 agonist ivuxolimab. The origin of the receptors is an adult with an advanced solid tumor such as melanoma, head and neck, liver or kidney cancer.

The chain uses TRBV2 and TRBJ2-3; 8 bases are a match to TRBD2. J was trimmed by 0 bases and V by 4 bases; bases with no gene match: 9. The CDR3 totals 17 residues. Germline CDR1 is SNHLY and CDR2 is FYNNEI. The CDR3 loop is CASSARGLASSTDTQYF. The CDR3 DNA sequence: TGTGCCAGCAGTGCCCGAGGACTAGCCTCTAGCACAGATACGCAGTATTTT.

The rearrangement uses TRBV6-6 and TRBJ2-7; a weak D match, TRBD1 (6 bases). The CDR3 totals 13 residues. Per the germline V gene, CDR1 is MNHNY and CDR2 is SVGAGI (reference sequence). The CDR3 bases are TGTGCCAGCAGTTACGAGACCTCAGGGGCATTATCAGTC. Translated, it gives CASSYETSGALSV.

This clone has just one count. The chain carries TRBV27 and TRBJ1-2; no clear D gene. Germline V lookup: CDR1 MNHEY, CDR2 SMNVEV (reference sequence). The CDR3 contains 13 residues. Trimming took off 6 bases at V and 4 bases at J, with 12 bases between the two ends. CDR3 DNA sequence: TGTGCCAGCAGCCCCTTGGGGAGCTATGGCTACACCTTC. It encodes CASSPLGSYGYTF.

The table lists this clone with a count of one. This sequence joins TRBV9 and TRBJ1-2; D gene ambiguous. Germline V lookup: CDR1 SGDLS, CDR2 YYNGEE. This CDR3 contains 13 residues. V was trimmed by 5 bases and J by 0 bases, leaving 8 bases between them. The DNA for the CDR3 is TGTGCCAGCAGTTCGACGTCTAACTATGGCTACACCTTC. Amino acid sequence: CASSSTSNYGYTF.

V gene TRBV9 combines with J gene TRBJ1-5; 7 bases agree with TRBD1. The CDR3 runs to 14 residues. Germline-derived CDR1 and CDR2 are SGDLS and YYNGEE. Trimming at V came to 3 bases and at J to 4 bases, leaving 4 bases not matched to a gene. The CDR3 DNA sequence: TGTGCCAGCAGCGGGACAGGCGAAAATCAGCCCCAGCATTTT. Translation: CASSGTGENQPQHF. Filled out from reference TRBV9 and TRBJ1-5, the complete variable domain reads DSGVTQTPKHLITATGQRVTLRCSPRSGDLSVYWYQQSLDQGLQFLIQYYNGEERAKGNILERFSAQQFPDLHSELNLSSLELGDSALYFCASSGTGENQPQHFGDGTRLSIL.